The clone carrying this T cell receptor beta chain was seen once. The CDR3 has 15 residues. Germline V gene sequence: CDR1 KGHSH, CDR2 LQKENI. V trimming: 6 bases; J trimming: 7 bases; junction bases outside the gene matches: 10. This sample stems from a study of blood T cell repertoires in COVID-19. About the study: The origin of the acute and convalescent COVID-19 samples was the United States, Italy and Spain. Sources were T cells, B-cell-depleted T cells, or PBMCs; the material itself was cDNA or gDNA.

Per the original methods: Cell counts per sample came from amplifying reference gene primers. Data came from immunoSEQ multiplex PCR; TCRdb stores just in-frame clones and leaves some out. V and J calls and clone size are given by that table; D and trimming were obtained from the DNA. The data hold about 370,000 clones, with more than 70% observed a single time. Sequencing was performed on peripheral blood. The receptor's source is a woman in her 30s with COVID-19, enrolled during active disease. This sequence joins TRBV18 and TRBJ2-2; 8 nucleotides align to TRBD2. CDR3 in amino acids: CASSPSGTRVGELFF. The CDR3 region has the DNA TGTGCCAGCTCTCCATCCGGGACTAGAGTCGGGGAGCTGTTTTTT.